Presented here are 21 T cell receptor beta chains from one specimen sequenced in a study of T cells after yellow fever vaccination. Using its own MiXCR run on the 5' RACE reads, TCRdb lists one record per CDR3 protein. In the table there are about 180,000 distinct CDR3 sequences, 6.2% of which are singletons. The sequencing here drew on CD4+ T cells sorted from PBMCs, taken on the day of the first yellow fever vaccination. These receptors were obtained from a man between 18 and 35 years old who received the YFV17D yellow fever vaccine.

This clonotype was seen many times. The chain recombines TRBV20-1 with TRBJ1-1; weak D call: TRBD1 (5 bases). The V end was cut by 1 base, the J end by 0 bases, with 9 bases between. Germline V CDR1 and CDR2: DFQATT, SNEGSKA (reference sequence). The CDR3 length is 14 residues. Here the CDR3 DNA reads TGCAGTGCTAGAGGACAGAACGTGAACACTGAAGCTTTCTTT. Protein sequence: CSARGQNVNTEAFF.

This clonotype was recorded a few times. V and J are TRBV20-1 and TRBJ2-5; 9 bases map to TRBD1. CDR1 and CDR2 (germline): DFQATT, SNEGSKA (reference sequence). V was pared by 3 bases and J by 2 bases, with 1 base of the junction left unmatched. The CDR3 runs 13 residues. For the CDR3, the DNA is TGCAGTGCTAGGGGGACAGGGCAAGAGACCCAGTACTTC. Its protein product is CSARGTGQETQYF.

This clonotype occurred a few times. CDR3 bases: TGCAGCGTCGCTAGACAGGGGCTGACAGATACGCAGTATTTT. Translating gives CSVARQGLTDTQYF. The rearrangement joins TRBV29-1 to TRBJ2-3; 8 bases line up with TRBD1. This CDR3 is built from 14 residues. Unmatched junction bases numbered 8, after V lost 6 bases and J lost 3 bases. Germline CDR1 and CDR2: SQVTM and ANQGSEA.

This clonotype was detected ten times or more. This chain connects TRBV7-2 to TRBJ2-5; 9 nucleotides match TRBD2. Germline V CDR1 and CDR2: SGHTA, FQGNSA. The CDR3 extends over 13 amino acids. V shed 3 bases and J 9 bases; nucleotides not matched to a gene: 5. CDR3 sequence (DNA): TGTGCCAGCAGCTTCTGGACTAGCGAGCCCCAGTACTTC. It translates to CASSFWTSEPQYF. Variable domain in full (rest from reference TRBV7-2 and TRBJ2-5): GAGVSQSPSNKVTEKGKDVELRCDPISGHTALYWYRQSLGQGLEFLIYFQGNSAPDKSGLPSDRFSAERTGGSVSTLTIQRTQQEDSAVYLCASSFWTSEPQYFGPGTRLLVL.

This clonotype was picked up many times. This chain joins TRBV10-3 and TRBJ1-1; 7 bases map to TRBD1. The CDR3 is made up of 14 amino acids. Germline CDR1 reads ENHRY; CDR2 reads SYGVKD. J gave up 0 bases and V 6 bases, and 4 bases lay outside the gene matches. In DNA, the CDR3 is TGTGCCATCAGCCGCGGGACAGTGAACACTGAAGCTTTCTTT. Its translation is CAISRGTVNTEAFF.

This rearrangement joins TRBV6-2 or TRBV6-3 to TRBJ2-1, with 8 bases fitting TRBD2. CDR1 is MNHEY, CDR2 SVGEGT, per germline. The V segment lost 6 bases and the J segment 10 bases; nucleotides outside the gene matches: 32. This CDR3 is 21 amino acids long. The CDR3 coding sequence is TGTGCCAGCAGCCTAGTCCAGCGGGGGTTCCTCATCTCCTCTACGTTCAACGAGCAGTTCTTC. Its translation is CASSLVQRGFLISSTFNEQFF.

The rearrangement joins TRBV4-2 to TRBJ2-4, with D unclear. V dropped 2 bases and J dropped 2 bases, with 7 bases sitting between them. This CDR3 is built from 14 residues. Germline values: CDR1 LGHNA, CDR2 YNFKEQ. The CDR3 protein is CASSQLGSKNIQYF. CDR3 nucleotide sequence: TGTGCCAGCAGCCAACTGGGCTCCAAAAACATTCAGTACTTC.

There are many counts of this clonotype. This chain joins TRBV29-1 and TRBJ2-3; the match to TRBD1 covers 8 bases. The CDR3 runs 14 residues. Germline V gene sequence: CDR1 SQVTM, CDR2 ANQGSEA. Losses at the gene ends were 7 bases for V and 3 bases for J; bases not matched to a gene: 9. This CDR3 reads CSAHGQGATDTQYF. CDR3 bases: TGCAGCGCGCATGGGCAGGGGGCTACAGATACGCAGTATTTT.

This clonotype was counted many times. The chain couples TRBV7-2 to TRBJ2-7; 7 bases map to TRBD1. Trimming at V came to 6 bases and at J to 1 base, leaving 3 bases not matched to a gene. CDR1 is SGHTA, CDR2 FQGNSA, per germline. CDR3 length: 13 amino acids. Here the CDR3 DNA reads TGTGCCAGCAGTCGGGACAGATCCTACGAGCAGTACGTC. Protein: CASSRDRSYEQYV.

In this sample, this clonotype turned up many times. The rearrangement joins TRBV5-1 to TRBJ2-2; D might be TRBD1 or TRBD2, each matching 6 bases. Per the germline V gene, CDR1 is SGHRS and CDR2 is YFSETQ. Trimming took off 4 bases at V and 6 bases at J, with 10 bases between the two ends. The CDR3 runs 13 residues. The DNA for the CDR3 is TGCGCCAGCAGCGCCGGGGGCGCCGGGGAGCTGTTTTTT. Translation: CASSAGGAGELFF. Full variable domain (remainder filled in from reference TRBV5-1 and TRBJ2-2): KAGVTQTPRYLIKTRGQQVTLSCSPISGHRSVSWYQQTPGQGLQFLFEYFSETQRNKGNFPGRFSGRQFSNSRSEMNVSTLELGDSALYLCASSAGGAGELFFGEGSRLTVL.

The sample holds a few counts of this clonotype. The chain carries TRBV7-2 and TRBJ2-7; a possible D gene is TRBD1 (5 bases). CDR3 length equals 13 residues. Per germline, CDR1 SGHTA and CDR2 FQGNSA. Trimming left V 3 bases short and J 3 bases short, with 9 bases between. The DNA of the CDR3 is TGTGCCAGCAGCTTGGCCAGGGACTACGAGCAGTACTTC. Translating gives CASSLARDYEQYF.

This clonotype was counted a few times. The genes are TRBV11-1 and TRBJ2-2; TRBD1 matches at 7 bases. The CDR3 runs to 16 residues. V was clipped by 1 base and J by 5 bases; unmatched bases: 7. Looked up from germline, CDR1 is SGHAT and CDR2 is FQDESV (reference sequence). The DNA of the CDR3 is TGTGCCAGCAGCTTAGGACAGGGCGTGAGGACCGGGGAGCTGTTTTTT. This gives the protein CASSLGQGVRTGELFF.

The sample holds many counts of this clonotype. The chain couples TRBV20-1 to TRBJ1-2, with TRBD1 identical over 7 bases. CDR3 size: 15 residues. Per germline, CDR1 DFQATT and CDR2 SNEGSKA (reference sequence). V gave up 1 base and J gave up 4 bases; unmatched junction bases: 9. CDR3 DNA sequence: TGCAGTGCTAGAGTCCTCAGGGACAGCCTCTATGGCTACACCTTC. Its translation is CSARVLRDSLYGYTF.

The sample holds a few counts of this clonotype. The chain employs TRBV6-2 or TRBV6-3 and TRBJ1-5, with D perhaps matching TRBD1 (5 bases). CDR1 and CDR2 (germline): MNHEY, SVGEGT. Trimming took off 4 bases at V and 7 bases at J, with 14 bases between the two ends. The CDR3 totals 14 residues. This CDR3 reads CASSSQFRDQPQHF. Written as DNA, the CDR3 is TGTGCCAGCAGTTCCCAATTCAGGGACCAGCCCCAGCATTTT.

This clonotype was seen ten or more times. The chain combines TRBV5-4 with TRBJ2-1; 10 nucleotides align to TRBD2. Losses at the gene ends were 4 bases for V and 8 bases for J; bases not matched to a gene: 12. The CDR3 extends over 16 amino acids. CDR1 and CDR2 from the germline V gene are SGHNT and YYREEE (reference sequence). CDR3 in DNA: TGTGCCAGCAGCCTTCGTGGAAGCGGGGGGGCAGATGAGCAGTTCTTC. It codes for CASSLRGSGGADEQFF.

This clonotype appeared many times. The chain carries TRBV10-3 and TRBJ1-1; 9 bases fit TRBD1. V shed 6 bases and J 8 bases; nucleotides not matched to a gene: 7. The CDR3 extends over 13 amino acids. Germline V CDR1 and CDR2: ENHRY, SYGVKD. The CDR3 here is CAIRFTGGTEAFF. The CDR3 DNA sequence: TGTGCCATCAGATTCACAGGGGGCACGGAAGCTTTCTTT.

This clonotype was picked up many times. The genes are TRBV7-2 and TRBJ2-1; TRBD1 is a possible D gene (5 bases). The CDR3 consists of 13 residues. Germline values: CDR1 SGHTA, CDR2 FQGNSA. The V and J ends lost 1 base and 9 bases respectively, with 10 bases between them. The CDR3 DNA reads TGTGCCAGCAGCTTAGTCGAGCAGGGTGAGCAGTTCTTC. It specifies CASSLVEQGEQFF.

The sample holds a few counts of this clonotype. The chain links TRBV7-2 to TRBJ1-5; 11 bases fit TRBD1. The CDR3 length is 14 residues. Trimming removed 3 bases from V and 9 bases from J; junction bases left unmatched: 4. Germline-derived CDR1 and CDR2 are SGHTA and FQGNSA. The CDR3 bases are TGTGCCAGCAGCTTGGGACAGGGGGGTCGGCCCCAGCATTTT. It specifies CASSLGQGGRPQHF.

This chain links TRBV6-6 with TRBJ1-1; D is ambiguous. There are 13 residues in the CDR3. CDR1 and CDR2 from the germline V gene are MNHNY and SVGAGI (reference sequence). V was clipped by 3 bases and J by 2 bases, with 7 bases between them. In nucleotides, the CDR3 is TGTGCCAGCAGTTATTCGAAAAACACTGAAGCTTTCTTT. Amino acid sequence: CASSYSKNTEAFF.

With regard to this clonotype: Being one base from a much bigger clone, this may be a read error. The chain links TRBV11-2 to TRBJ1-2; TRBD1 aligns across 10 bases. This CDR3 comprises 15 residues. V trimming: 3 bases; J trimming: 4 bases; junction bases outside the gene matches: 5. CDR1 and CDR2 from the germline V gene are SGHAT and FQNNGV. CDR3 bases: TGTGCCAGCAGCTTGGACTGGGACAGGGGCTATGGCTACACCTTC. Encoded protein: CASSLDWDRGYGYTF.

In this sample, this clonotype turned up a few times. The gene calls are TRBV27 and TRBJ1-6; no clear D gene. The V and J ends lost 5 bases and 8 bases respectively, with 16 bases between them. This CDR3 has 15 residues. The V gene's germline CDR1 is MNHEY and CDR2 SMNVEV (reference sequence). The CDR3 DNA reads as TGTGCCAGCAGTCCCATCCGGGATTACGATTCACCCCTCCACTTT. It yields the protein CASSPIRDYDSPLHF.